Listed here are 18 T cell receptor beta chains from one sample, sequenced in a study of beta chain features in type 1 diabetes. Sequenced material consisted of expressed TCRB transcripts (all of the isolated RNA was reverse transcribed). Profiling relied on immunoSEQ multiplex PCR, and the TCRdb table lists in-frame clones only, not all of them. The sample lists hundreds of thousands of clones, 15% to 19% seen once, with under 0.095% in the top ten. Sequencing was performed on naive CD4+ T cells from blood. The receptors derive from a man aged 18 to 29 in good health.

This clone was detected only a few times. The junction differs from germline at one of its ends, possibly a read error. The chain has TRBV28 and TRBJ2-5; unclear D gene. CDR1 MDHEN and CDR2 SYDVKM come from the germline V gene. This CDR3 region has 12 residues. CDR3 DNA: TGTGCCAGCAGTACCCCCTCCCTGGCCCCCAACTTC. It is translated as CASSTPSLAPNF.

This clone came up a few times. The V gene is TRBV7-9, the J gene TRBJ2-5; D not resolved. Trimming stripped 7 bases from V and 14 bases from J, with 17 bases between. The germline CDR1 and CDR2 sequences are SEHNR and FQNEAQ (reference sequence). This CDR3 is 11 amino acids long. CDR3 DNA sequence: TGTGCCAGCATCCGTGATCTAACAAAATACTTC. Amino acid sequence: CASIRDLTKYF. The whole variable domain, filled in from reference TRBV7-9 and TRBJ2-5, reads DTGVSQNPRHKITKRGQNVTFRCDPISEHNRLYWYRQTLGQGPEFLTYFQNEAQLEKSRLLSDRFSAERPKGSFSTLEIQRTEQGDSAMYLCASIRDLTKYFGPGTRLLVL.

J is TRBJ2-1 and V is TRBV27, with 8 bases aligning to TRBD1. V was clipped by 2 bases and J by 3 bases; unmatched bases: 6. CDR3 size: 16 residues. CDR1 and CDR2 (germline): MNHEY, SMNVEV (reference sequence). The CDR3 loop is CASSLRQGQGYNEQFF. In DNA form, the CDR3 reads TGTGCCAGCAGTTTAAGACAGGGGCAAGGCTACAATGAGCAGTTCTTC.

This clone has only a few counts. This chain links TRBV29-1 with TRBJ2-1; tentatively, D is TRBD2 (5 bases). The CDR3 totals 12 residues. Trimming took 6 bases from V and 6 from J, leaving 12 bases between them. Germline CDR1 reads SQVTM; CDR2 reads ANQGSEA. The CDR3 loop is CSVRRFRNEQFF. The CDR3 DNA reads TGCAGCGTCAGGAGGTTCCGCAATGAGCAGTTCTTC.

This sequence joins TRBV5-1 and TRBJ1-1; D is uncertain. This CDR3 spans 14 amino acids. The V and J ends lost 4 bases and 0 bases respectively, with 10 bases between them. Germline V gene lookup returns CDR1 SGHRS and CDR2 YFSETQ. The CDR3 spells CASSMGSMNTEAFF. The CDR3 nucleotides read TGCGCCAGCAGCATGGGATCCATGAACACTGAAGCTTTCTTT.

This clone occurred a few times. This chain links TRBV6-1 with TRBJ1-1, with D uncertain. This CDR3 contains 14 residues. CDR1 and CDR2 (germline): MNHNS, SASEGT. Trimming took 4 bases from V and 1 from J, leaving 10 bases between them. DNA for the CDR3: TGTGCCAGCAGTGGAGAGGGCTGGAACACTGAAGCTTTCTTT. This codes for CASSGEGWNTEAFF.

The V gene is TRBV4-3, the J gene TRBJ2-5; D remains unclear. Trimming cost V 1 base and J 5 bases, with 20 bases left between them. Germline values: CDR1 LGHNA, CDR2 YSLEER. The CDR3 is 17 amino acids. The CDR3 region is CASSQGSRRIRLETQYF. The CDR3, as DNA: TGCGCCAGCAGCCAAGGGAGCAGGCGCATCCGCCTGGAGACCCAGTACTTC.

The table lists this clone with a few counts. The CDR3 DNA reads TGTGCCAGCAGCCCACCTCCTGGGGCCAACGTCCTGACTTTC. Protein: CASSPPPGANVLTF. The chain recombines TRBV7-2 with TRBJ2-6; D is unclear. The V end was cut by 5 bases, the J end by 2 bases, with 7 bases between. CDR3 length equals 14 residues. CDR1 is SGHTA, CDR2 FQGNSA, per germline.

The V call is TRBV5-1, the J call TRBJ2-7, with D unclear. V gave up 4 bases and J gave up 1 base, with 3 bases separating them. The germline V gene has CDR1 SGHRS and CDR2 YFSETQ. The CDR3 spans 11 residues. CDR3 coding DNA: TGCGCCAGCAGCCATTCCTACGAGCAGTACTTC. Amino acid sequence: CASSHSYEQYF.

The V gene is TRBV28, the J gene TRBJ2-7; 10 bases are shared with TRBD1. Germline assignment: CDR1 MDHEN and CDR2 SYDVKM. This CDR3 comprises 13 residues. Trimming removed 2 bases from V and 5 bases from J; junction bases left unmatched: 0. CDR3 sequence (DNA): TGTGCCAGCAGTTTAGGGACAGGGGACGAGCAGTACTTC. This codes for CASSLGTGDEQYF. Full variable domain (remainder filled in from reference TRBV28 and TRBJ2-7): DVKVTQSSRYLVKRTGEKVFLECVQDMDHENMFWYRQDPGLGLRLIYFSYDVKMKEKGDIPEGYSVSREKKERFSLILESASTNQTSMYLCASSLGTGDEQYFGPGTRLTVT.

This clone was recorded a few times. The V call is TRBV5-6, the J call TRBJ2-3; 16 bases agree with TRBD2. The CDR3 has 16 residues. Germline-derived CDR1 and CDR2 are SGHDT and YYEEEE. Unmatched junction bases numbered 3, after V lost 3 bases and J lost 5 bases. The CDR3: CASSWGLAGGKDTQYF. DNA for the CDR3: TGTGCCAGCAGCTGGGGACTAGCGGGAGGGAAAGATACGCAGTATTTT.

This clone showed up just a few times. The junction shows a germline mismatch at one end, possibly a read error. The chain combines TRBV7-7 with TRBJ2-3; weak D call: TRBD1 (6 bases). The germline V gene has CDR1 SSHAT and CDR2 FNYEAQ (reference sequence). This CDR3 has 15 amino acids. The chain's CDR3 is CASSPRWGPTDTQYF. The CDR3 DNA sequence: TGTGCTAGCAGCCCCCGGTGGGGGCCTACAGATACGCAGTATTTT.

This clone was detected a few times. CDR3 nucleotide sequence: TGTGCCAGCAGTATCTTAGCGGGGGGCGAGGATACGCAGTATTTT. Its translation is CASSILAGGEDTQYF. The chain is built from TRBV6-6 and TRBJ2-3; 10 bases are shared with TRBD2. V trimming: 5 bases; J trimming: 6 bases; junction bases outside the gene matches: 8. This CDR3 spans 15 amino acids. Germline assignment: CDR1 MNHNY and CDR2 SVGAGI (reference sequence).

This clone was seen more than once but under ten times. The CDR3 loop reads CSVGTGTQPQHF. DNA of the CDR3: TGCAGCGTCGGGACAGGGACTCAGCCCCAGCATTTT. The rearrangement links TRBV29-1 to TRBJ1-5, with TRBD1 matching 9 bases. The CDR3 covers 12 residues. CDR1 and CDR2 from the germline V gene are SQVTM and ANQGSEA. V lost 6 bases and J lost 6; bases outside the gene matches: 3.

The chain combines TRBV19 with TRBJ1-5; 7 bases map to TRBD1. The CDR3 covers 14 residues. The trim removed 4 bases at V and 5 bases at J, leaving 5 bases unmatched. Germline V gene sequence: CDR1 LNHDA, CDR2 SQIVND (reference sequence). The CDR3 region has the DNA TGTGCCAGTAGTACCCGGACAGGTTATCAGCCCCAGCATTTT. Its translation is CASSTRTGYQPQHF.

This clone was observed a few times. CDR3 amino acids: CASSPRTGFQETQYF. Here the CDR3 DNA reads TGTGCCAGCAGCCCCCGGACAGGGTTCCAAGAGACCCAGTACTTC. The rearrangement links TRBV7-2 to TRBJ2-5, with 8 bases fitting TRBD1. The CDR3 contains 15 residues. CDR1 and CDR2 from the germline V gene are SGHTA and FQGNSA. V dropped 5 bases and J dropped 1; count of bases not matched to a gene: 6.

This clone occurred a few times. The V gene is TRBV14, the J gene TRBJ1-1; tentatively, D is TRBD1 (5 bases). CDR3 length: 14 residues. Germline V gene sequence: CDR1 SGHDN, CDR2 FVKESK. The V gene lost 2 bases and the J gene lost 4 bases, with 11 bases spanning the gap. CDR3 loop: CASSQSPGSTEAFF. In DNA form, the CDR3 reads TGTGCCAGCAGCCAATCCCCAGGGAGCACTGAAGCTTTCTTT.

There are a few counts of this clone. The CDR3 region has the DNA TGTGCCAGCAGCCCGCGGGACAGGGGACCCTACGAGCAGTACTTC. Its translation: CASSPRDRGPYEQYF. The chain is built from TRBV13 and TRBJ2-7; TRBD1 matches 10 bases. The J segment lost 2 bases and the V segment lost 5 bases, leaving 6 bases of the junction unmatched. The germline CDR1 and CDR2 sequences are PRHDT and FYEKMQ (reference sequence). The CDR3 runs to 15 residues.